One and the same sample provided the 13 T cell receptor beta chains below, sequenced in a study of shared clonotypes between healthy human individuals. CD8 cells regarded as naive lacked CD45RO, were positively chosen for CCR7, and omitted terminally differentiated effector memory CD45RA+ cells. The data were produced by immunoSEQ multiplex PCR, yet TCRdb's version contains in-frame clones alone and is incomplete. The data show some 2 million clones, with just under 95% seen just once and 0.85% to 1.3% held by the top ten. Sample: naive CD8+ T cells sorted from blood. These receptors all stem from a man aged 18 to 35 in good health.

V gene TRBV13 combines with J gene TRBJ1-2, with TRBD1 as a possible D gene (5 bases). Germline assignment: CDR1 PRHDT and CDR2 FYEKMQ (reference sequence). The CDR3 sequence is 12 residues long. The ends were cut back, 5 bases at V and 6 bases at J, with 10 bases in the middle. CDR3 coding DNA: TGTGCCAGCAGCGATCAGGGAAATGGCTACACCTTC. Protein: CASSDQGNGYTF.

The rearrangement links TRBV28 to TRBJ1-6; 7 bases agree with TRBD1. The CDR3 consists of 17 residues. V gave up 1 base and J gave up 5 bases; unmatched junction bases: 8. CDR1 MDHEN and CDR2 SYDVKM come from the germline V gene. This CDR3 reads CASSLSSDRSNNSPLHF. DNA for the CDR3: TGTGCCAGCAGTTTATCCTCGGACAGGTCTAATAATTCACCCCTCCACTTT.

The chain couples TRBV9 to TRBJ1-2; TRBD1 matches 7 bases. The junction had 13 bases not matched to a gene; V was cut back by 0 bases and J by 2 bases. The CDR3 loop spans 18 amino acids. The germline V gene has CDR1 SGDLS and CDR2 YYNGEE. The CDR3 region is CASSVGGQTILGNYGYTF. The CDR3 DNA sequence: TGTGCCAGCAGCGTAGGGGGACAGACGATCCTCGGGAACTATGGCTACACCTTC.

The V call is TRBV10-2, the J call TRBJ1-4; D ambiguous. Germline V gene sequence: CDR1 WSHSY, CDR2 SAAADI. The length of the CDR3 is 11 residues. V gave up 9 bases and J gave up 14 bases, with 16 bases separating them. The CDR3 loop is CASADTTKLFF. The CDR3 nucleotides are TGCGCCAGTGCTGACACTACAAAGCTGTTTTTT.

The chain links TRBV19 to TRBJ2-7; D uncertain. Trimming left V 5 bases short and J 2 bases short, with 10 bases between. CDR3 size: 13 residues. Germline assignment: CDR1 LNHDA and CDR2 SQIVND (reference sequence). CDR3 residues: CASSGQLTYEQYF. The CDR3 DNA sequence: TGTGCCAGTAGTGGGCAACTTACCTACGAGCAGTACTTC.

The chain has TRBV19 and TRBJ2-2, with D maybe TRBD1 (5 bases). CDR1 and CDR2 (germline): LNHDA, SQIVND (reference sequence). This CDR3 has 14 residues. V was shortened by 5 bases and J by 1 base, with 8 bases between the two germline ends. The CDR3 reads CASSDSLNTGELFF. In DNA, the CDR3 is TGTGCCAGTAGTGACAGCTTGAACACCGGGGAGCTGTTTTTT. The complete variable domain, with remaining parts taken from reference TRBV19 and TRBJ2-2, reads DGGITQSPKYLFRKEGQNVTLSCEQNLNHDAMYWYRQDPGQGLRLIYYSQIVNDFQKGDIAEGYSVSREKKESFPLTVTSAQKNPTAFYLCASSDSLNTGELFFGEGSRLTVL.

The rearrangement links TRBV4-3 to TRBJ2-2, with TRBD2 as a possible D gene (5 bases). CDR1 is LGHNA and CDR2 is YSLEER in the germline V gene. The CDR3 sequence is 16 residues long. The germline V and J ends were trimmed by 0 bases and 6 bases, with 14 bases remaining between them. The CDR3: CASSQDRGSLAGELFF. CDR3 DNA: TGCGCCAGCAGCCAAGATAGAGGGAGCTTGGCCGGGGAGCTGTTTTTT.

V gene TRBV28 combines with J gene TRBJ2-4; 8 bases are a match to TRBD1. Germline CDR1 and CDR2: MDHEN and SYDVKM. Germline trimming cut 2 bases from V and 0 bases from J; bases unmatched to any gene: 3. The CDR3 is made up of 16 amino acids. The CDR3 reads CASSLGQGLAKNIQYF. The DNA for the CDR3 is TGTGCCAGCAGTTTAGGACAGGGCCTAGCCAAAAACATTCAGTACTTC.

The chain combines TRBV18 with TRBJ2-7; either TRBD1 or TRBD2 may fit D (5 bases each). The CDR3 runs 18 residues. V was cut by 3 bases and J by 6 bases, with 27 bases left in between. The germline gives CDR1 KGHSH, CDR2 LQKENI. CDR3 region: CASSPRDATGSVVTEQYF. In DNA form, the CDR3 reads TGTGCCAGCTCACCTAGGGACGCTACGGGGTCCGTTGTTACCGAGCAGTACTTC.

This rearrangement joins TRBV11-2 to TRBJ2-1; TRBD2 agrees at 8 bases. This CDR3 comprises 11 residues. The germline V gene encodes CDR1 SGHAT and CDR2 FQNNGV. The ends lost 6 bases at V and 8 bases at J; junction bases unmatched: 0. The CDR3, as DNA: TGTGCCAGCAGACTAGCGGATGAGCAGTTCTTC. Translated: CASRLADEQFF.

This chain connects TRBV5-6 to TRBJ1-1, with a possible D match to TRBD1 (6 bases). CDR3 size: 12 residues. CDR1 and CDR2 from the germline V gene are SGHDT and YYEEEE. Between the trimmed V and J ends, which lost 5 bases and 4 bases, there was a span of 9 bases. CDR3 DNA sequence: TGTGCCAGCAGGGGGGCTCCCACTGAAGCTTTCTTT. Translation gives CASRGAPTEAFF.

This clone was picked up one time. This chain connects TRBV9 to TRBJ2-7; 8 nucleotides align to TRBD1. CDR1 is SGDLS, CDR2 YYNGEE, per germline. V was pared by 0 bases and J by 3 bases, with 5 bases of the junction left unmatched. The CDR3 spans 15 residues. CDR3 region: CASSVAIGQGYEQYF. CDR3 in DNA: TGTGCCAGCAGCGTAGCTATAGGACAGGGCTACGAGCAGTACTTC.

The V gene is TRBV7-9, the J gene TRBJ2-7; TRBD1 matches at 10 bases. Germline V gene data show CDR1 as SEHNR and CDR2 as FQNEAQ (reference sequence). This CDR3 is built from 13 residues. With 8 bases clipped from V and 2 bases from J, the junction kept 3 bases outside the gene matches. The CDR3 DNA reads TGTGCCAGCGGGGACAGGGGCCCCTACGAGCAGTACTTC. Its protein product is CASGDRGPYEQYF.